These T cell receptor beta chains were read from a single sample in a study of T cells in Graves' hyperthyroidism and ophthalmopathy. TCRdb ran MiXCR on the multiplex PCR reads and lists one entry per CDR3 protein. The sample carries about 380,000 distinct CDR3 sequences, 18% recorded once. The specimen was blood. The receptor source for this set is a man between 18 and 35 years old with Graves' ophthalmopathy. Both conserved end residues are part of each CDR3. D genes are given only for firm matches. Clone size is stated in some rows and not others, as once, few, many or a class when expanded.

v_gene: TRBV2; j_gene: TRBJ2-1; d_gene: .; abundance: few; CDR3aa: CASGGAWGGEQFF; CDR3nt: TGTGCCAGCGGGGGGGCTTGGGGTGGGGAGCAGTTCTTC
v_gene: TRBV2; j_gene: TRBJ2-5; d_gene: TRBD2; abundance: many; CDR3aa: CASKGSGGQQETQYF; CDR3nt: TGTGCCAGCAAAGGTAGCGGGGGCCAGCAAGAGACCCAGTACTTC
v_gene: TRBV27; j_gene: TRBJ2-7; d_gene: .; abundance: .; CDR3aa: CASSFGRGHGYEQYF; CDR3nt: TGTGCCAGCAGTTTTGGGAGGGGGCACGGCTACGAGCAGTACTTC
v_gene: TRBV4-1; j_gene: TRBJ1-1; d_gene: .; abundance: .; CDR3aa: CASSQSEVDTEAFF; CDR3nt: TGCGCCAGCAGCCAATCGGAGGTAGACACTGAAGCTTTCTTT
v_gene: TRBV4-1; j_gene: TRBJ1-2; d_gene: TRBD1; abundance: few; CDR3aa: CASSQGTVDYGYTF; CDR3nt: TGCGCCAGCAGCCAGGGGACAGTGGACTATGGCTACACCTTC
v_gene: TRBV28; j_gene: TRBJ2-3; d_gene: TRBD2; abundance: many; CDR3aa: CASSPRVGGADTQYF; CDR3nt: TGTGCCAGCAGTCCCAGGGTTGGGGGGGCAGATACGCAGTATTTT
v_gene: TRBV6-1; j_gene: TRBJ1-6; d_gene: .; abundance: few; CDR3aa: CASSQEGVGGQLNSPLHF; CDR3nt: TGTGCCAGCAGCCAAGAGGGGGTAGGGGGACAACTAAATTCACCCCTCCACTTT
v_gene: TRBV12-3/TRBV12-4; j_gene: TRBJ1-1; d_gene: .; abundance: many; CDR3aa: CASRGSGEMNTEAFF; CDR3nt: TGTGCCAGCAGAGGATCTGGAGAAATGAACACTGAAGCTTTCTTT
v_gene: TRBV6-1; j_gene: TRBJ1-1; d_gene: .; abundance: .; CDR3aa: CASSELGDGGTEAFF; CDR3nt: TGTGCCAGCAGTGAACTAGGGGACGGTGGCACTGAAGCTTTCTTT
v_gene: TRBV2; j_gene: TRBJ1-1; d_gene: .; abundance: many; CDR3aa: CASSEGEGSSTEAFF; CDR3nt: TGTGCCAGCAGTGAAGGGGAGGGCTCGAGCACTGAAGCTTTCTTT
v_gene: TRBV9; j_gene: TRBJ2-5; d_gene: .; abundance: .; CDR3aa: CASSPLGAGRQETQYF; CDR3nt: TGTGCCAGCAGCCCTTTAGGGGCAGGGAGACAAGAGACCCAGTACTTC
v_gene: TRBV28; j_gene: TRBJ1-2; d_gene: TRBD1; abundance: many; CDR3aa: CASHQGVYGYTF; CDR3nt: TGTGCCAGCCATCAGGGGGTCTATGGCTACACCTTC
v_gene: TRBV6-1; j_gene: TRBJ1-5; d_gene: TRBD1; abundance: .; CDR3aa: CASSEARGTRQPQHF; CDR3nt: TGTGCCAGCAGTGAAGCCAGGGGGACCAGGCAGCCCCAGCATTTT
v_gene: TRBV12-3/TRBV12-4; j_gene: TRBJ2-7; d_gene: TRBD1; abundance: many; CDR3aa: CASMPGQGYEQYF; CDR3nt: TGTGCCAGCATGCCGGGACAGGGCTACGAGCAGTACTTC
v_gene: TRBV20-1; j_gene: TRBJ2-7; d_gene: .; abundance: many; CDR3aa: CSANHRGTYEQYF; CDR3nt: TGCAGTGCTAACCACCGGGGGACCTACGAGCAGTACTTC
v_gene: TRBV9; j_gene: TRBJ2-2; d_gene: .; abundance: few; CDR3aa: CASSVGSGTGELFF; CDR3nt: TGTGCCAGCAGCGTAGGGTCCGGCACCGGGGAGCTGTTTTTT
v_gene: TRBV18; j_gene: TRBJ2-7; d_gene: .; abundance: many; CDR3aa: CASSPGDTYSEQYF; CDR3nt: TGTGCCAGCTCACCCGGGGACACGTACTCCGAGCAGTACTTC
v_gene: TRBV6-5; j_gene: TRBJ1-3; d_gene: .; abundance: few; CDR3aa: CASSYGGGDSGNTIYF; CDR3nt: TGTGCCAGCAGTTACGGGGGGGGGGACTCTGGAAACACCATATATTTT
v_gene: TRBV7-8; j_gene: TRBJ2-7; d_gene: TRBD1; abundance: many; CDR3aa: CASSQTGGLYEQYF; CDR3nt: TGTGCCAGCAGCCAAACAGGGGGTCTGTACGAGCAGTACTTC
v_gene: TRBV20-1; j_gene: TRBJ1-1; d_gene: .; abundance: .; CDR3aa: CSAQASGQTTEAFF; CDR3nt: TGCAGTGCCCAGGCCTCGGGGCAGACGACTGAAGCTTTCTTT
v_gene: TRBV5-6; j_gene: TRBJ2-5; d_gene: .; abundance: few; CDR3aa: CASSLASGVYVTQYF; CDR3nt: TGTGCCAGCAGCTTGGCCTCGGGGGTGTATGTGACCCAGTACTTC
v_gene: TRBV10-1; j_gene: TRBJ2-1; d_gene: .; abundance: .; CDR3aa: CASSEAGQVSSYNEQFF; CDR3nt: TGCGCCAGCAGTGAGGCAGGGCAAGTTAGCTCCTACAATGAGCAGTTCTTC
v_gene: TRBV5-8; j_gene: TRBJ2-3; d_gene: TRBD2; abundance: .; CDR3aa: CASSPGRGEGTQYF; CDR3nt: TGTGCCAGCAGCCCCGGGAGGGGGGAAGGCACGCAGTATTTT
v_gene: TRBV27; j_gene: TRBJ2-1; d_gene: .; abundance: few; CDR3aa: CASSLYGPAYNEQFF; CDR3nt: TGTGCCAGCAGCCTCTACGGCCCGGCCTACAATGAGCAGTTCTTC
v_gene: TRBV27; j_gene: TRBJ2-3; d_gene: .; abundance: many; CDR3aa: CASSPMARMPTDTQYF; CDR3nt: TGTGCCAGCAGTCCTATGGCCAGAATGCCCACAGATACGCAGTATTTT
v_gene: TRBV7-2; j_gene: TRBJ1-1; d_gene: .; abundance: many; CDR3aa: CASSLDGGAEAFF; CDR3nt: TGTGCCAGCAGCTTAGACGGGGGCGCTGAAGCTTTCTTT
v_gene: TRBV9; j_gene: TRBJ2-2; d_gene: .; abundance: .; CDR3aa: CASSGGTGTRELFF; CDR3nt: TGTGCCAGCAGCGGTGGGACCGGGACTCGGGAGCTGTTTTTT
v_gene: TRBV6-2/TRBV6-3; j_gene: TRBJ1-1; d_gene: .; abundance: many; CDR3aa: CASSSYLNTEAFF; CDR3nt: TGTGCCAGCAGCTCCTATCTGAACACTGAAGCTTTCTTT
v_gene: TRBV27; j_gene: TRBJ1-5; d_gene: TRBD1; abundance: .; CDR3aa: CASRRTGGNQPQHF; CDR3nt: TGTGCCAGCAGAAGGACAGGGGGCAATCAGCCCCAGCATTTT
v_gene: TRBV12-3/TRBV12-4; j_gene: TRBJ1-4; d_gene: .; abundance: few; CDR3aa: CASSPGTARGKLFF; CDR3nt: TGTGCCAGCAGTCCCGGGACTGCAAGAGGAAAACTGTTTTTT
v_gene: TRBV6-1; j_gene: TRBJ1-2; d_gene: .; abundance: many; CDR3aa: CASGTEAHYGYTF; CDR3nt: TGTGCCAGCGGGACCGAGGCCCACTATGGCTACACCTTC
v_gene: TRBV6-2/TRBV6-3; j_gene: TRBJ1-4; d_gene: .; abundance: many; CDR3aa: CASSYSWEQTEKLFF; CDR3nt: TGTGCCAGCAGTTACTCGTGGGAGCAGACTGAAAAACTGTTTTTT
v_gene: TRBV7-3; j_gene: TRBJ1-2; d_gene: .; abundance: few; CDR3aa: CASSPEAGYGYTF; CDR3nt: TGTGCCAGCAGCCCCGAAGCGGGGTACGGCTACACCTTC
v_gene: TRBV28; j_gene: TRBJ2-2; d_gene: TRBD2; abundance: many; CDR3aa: CASSLRGGRAGELFF; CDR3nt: TGTGCCAGCAGTTTACGCGGGGGGCGAGCCGGGGAGCTGTTTTTT
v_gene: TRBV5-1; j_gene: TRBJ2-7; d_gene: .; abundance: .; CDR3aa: CASSSGQRPYEQYF; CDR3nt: TGCGCCAGCAGCTCCGGACAGAGACCCTACGAGCAGTACTTC
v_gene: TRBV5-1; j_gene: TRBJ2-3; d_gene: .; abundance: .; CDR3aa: CASSLFDPRTDTQYF; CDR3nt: TGCGCCAGCAGCTTGTTCGACCCTCGCACAGATACGCAGTATTTT
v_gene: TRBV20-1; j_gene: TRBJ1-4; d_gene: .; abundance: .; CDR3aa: CSARGPARANEKLFF; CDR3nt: TGCAGTGCTAGGGGCCCGGCGAGGGCTAATGAAAAACTGTTTTTT
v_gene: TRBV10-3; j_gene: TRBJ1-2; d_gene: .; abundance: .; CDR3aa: CAISDLWEVSPYGYTF; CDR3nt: TGTGCCATCAGTGACCTCTGGGAGGTCAGCCCCTATGGCTACACCTTC
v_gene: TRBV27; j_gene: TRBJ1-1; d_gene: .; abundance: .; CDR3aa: CASRWSPGTEAFF; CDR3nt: TGTGCCAGCAGATGGAGCCCGGGGACTGAAGCTTTCTTT
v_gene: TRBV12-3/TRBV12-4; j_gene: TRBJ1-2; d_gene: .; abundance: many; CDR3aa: CASSPPRAVANYGYTF; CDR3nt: TGTGCCAGCAGTCCCCCTCGAGCAGTAGCTAACTATGGCTACACCTTC
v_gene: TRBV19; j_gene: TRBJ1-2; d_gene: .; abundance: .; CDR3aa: CASPPTGTYGYTF; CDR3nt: TGTGCCAGCCCCCCGACAGGAACCTATGGCTACACCTTC
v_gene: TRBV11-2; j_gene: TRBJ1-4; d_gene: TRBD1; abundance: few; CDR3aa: CASSLGQGASLINEKLFF; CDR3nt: TGTGCCAGCAGCTTAGGACAGGGAGCCTCCCTTATCAATGAAAAACTGTTTTTT
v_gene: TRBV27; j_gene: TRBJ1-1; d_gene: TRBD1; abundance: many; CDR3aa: CASREQGRGTEAFF; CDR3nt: TGTGCCAGCAGAGAACAGGGGCGGGGAACTGAAGCTTTCTTT
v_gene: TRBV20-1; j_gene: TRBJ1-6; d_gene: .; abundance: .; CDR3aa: CSARDGRLAPLHF; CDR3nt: TGCAGTGCTAGAGATGGGCGATTGGCACCCCTCCACTTT
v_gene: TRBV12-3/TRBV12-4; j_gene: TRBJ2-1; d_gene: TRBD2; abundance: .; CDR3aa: CASSPPGTTNEQFF; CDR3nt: TGTGCCAGCAGTCCCCCCGGGACTACTAATGAGCAGTTCTTC
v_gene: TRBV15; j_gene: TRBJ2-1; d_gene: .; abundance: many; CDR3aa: CATSRDQSPQFF; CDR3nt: TGTGCCACCAGCAGAGATCAAAGCCCCCAGTTCTTC
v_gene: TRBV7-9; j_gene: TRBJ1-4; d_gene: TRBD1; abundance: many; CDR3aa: CASSSSGQGAEKLFF; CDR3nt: TGTGCCAGCAGCTCGAGCGGACAGGGAGCTGAAAAACTGTTTTTT
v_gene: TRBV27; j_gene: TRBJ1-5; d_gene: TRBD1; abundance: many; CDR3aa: CASRQGQGDTTQHF; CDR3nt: TGTGCCAGCAGACAGGGACAGGGGGATACGACCCAGCATTTT
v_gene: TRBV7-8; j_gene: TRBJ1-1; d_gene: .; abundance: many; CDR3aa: CATAGNTEAFF; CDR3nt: TGTGCCACCGCGGGGAACACTGAAGCTTTCTTT
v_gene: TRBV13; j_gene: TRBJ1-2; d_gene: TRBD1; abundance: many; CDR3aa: CASSLGTAGGYTF; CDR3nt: TGTGCCAGCAGCCTCGGGACAGCGGGTGGCTACACCTTC
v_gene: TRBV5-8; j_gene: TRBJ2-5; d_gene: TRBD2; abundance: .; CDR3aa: CASSPGTSGFQETQYF; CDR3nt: TGTGCCAGCAGCCCGGGGACTAGCGGATTCCAAGAGACCCAGTACTTC
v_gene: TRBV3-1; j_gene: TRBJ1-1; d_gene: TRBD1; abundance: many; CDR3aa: CASSRQGAVNTEAFF; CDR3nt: TGTGCCAGCAGCCGACAGGGGGCAGTGAACACTGAAGCTTTCTTT
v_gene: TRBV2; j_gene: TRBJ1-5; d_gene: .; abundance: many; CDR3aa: CASRGGENQPQHF; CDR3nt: TGTGCCAGCAGGGGGGGCGAAAATCAGCCCCAGCATTTT
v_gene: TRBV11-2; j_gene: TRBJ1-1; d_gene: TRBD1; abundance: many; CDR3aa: CASSTRQGLTEAFF; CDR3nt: TGTGCCAGCAGCACGAGACAGGGTCTGACTGAAGCTTTCTTT
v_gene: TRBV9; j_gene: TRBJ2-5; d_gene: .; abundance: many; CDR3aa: CASSEGAGGSETQYF; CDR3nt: TGTGCCAGCAGCGAGGGGGCGGGGGGTAGTGAGACCCAGTACTTC
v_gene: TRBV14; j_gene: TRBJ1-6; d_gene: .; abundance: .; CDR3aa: CASSQEDWNLGSPLHF; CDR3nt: TGTGCCAGCAGCCAAGAAGATTGGAATTTGGGATCACCCCTCCACTTT
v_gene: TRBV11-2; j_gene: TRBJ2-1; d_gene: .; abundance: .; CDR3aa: CASTPVGAVEQFF; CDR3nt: TGTGCCAGCACCCCCGTGGGGGCGGTTGAGCAGTTCTTC
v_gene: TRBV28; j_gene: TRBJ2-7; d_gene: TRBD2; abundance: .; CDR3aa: CASQREGDEQYF; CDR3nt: TGTGCCAGCCAGCGGGAGGGGGACGAGCAGTACTTC
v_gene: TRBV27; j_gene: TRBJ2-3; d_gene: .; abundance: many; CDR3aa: CASRLKGLADTQYF; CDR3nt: TGTGCCAGCCGGTTGAAGGGGTTAGCAGATACGCAGTATTTT
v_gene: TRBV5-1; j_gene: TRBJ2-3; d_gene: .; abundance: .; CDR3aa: CASTIGPSTDTQYF; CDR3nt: TGCGCCAGCACCATAGGGCCGAGCACAGATACGCAGTATTTT